The clone carrying this TCR beta chain was observed a few times. The antigen is not known. The CDR3 is 13 amino acids. Germline V CDR1 and CDR2: SQVTM, ANQGSEA. The V end was cut by 3 bases, the J end by 1 base, with 6 bases between. Sequencing used cDNA as its template, made by extracting RNA and reverse transcribing it. The method was immunoSEQ multiplex PCR; TCRdb's version includes in-frame clones alone and lacks a portion of them. Among 150,000 or so clones, around half were seen once, and the ten largest hold approximately 19%. The study team obtained lesional scalp punch biopsies and peripheral blood from alopecia areata patients. The data were taken from a study of CD8+ T cells in alopecia areata. The wider study: Once tofacitinib had been taken for 6 to 18 months, 6 months off drug followed. Study observations and caveats: Lesional scalp, notably in alopecia totalis/universalis, had clonality above that of normal scalp.

The sample consisted of CD8+ T cells sorted from blood, taken at week 0. The origin of this receptor is a human donor with alopecia areata. The rearrangement links TRBV29-1 to TRBJ2-2, with a possible D match to TRBD1 (5 bases). The CDR3 loop reads CSVDRENTGELFF. The DNA for the CDR3 is TGCAGCGTTGACAGGGAGAACACCGGGGAGCTGTTTTTT.